The 19 T cell receptor beta chains in this list originate from one sample, sequenced in a study of CD8 T cells in Susac syndrome. Random hexamers were used to reverse transcribe an amount of roughly 0.5 to 1 ug RNA. Via MiXCR, TCRdb re-called the immunoSEQ multiplex PCR reads, giving one row per CDR3 protein. This repertoire shows fewer than 200,000 distinct CDR3 sequences, around 94% found once; its top ten account for over 0.095%. The sequenced sample consisted of CD4+ T cells from PBMCs. These receptor sequences come from a human donor with Susac syndrome.

The CDR3 protein is CSVEPPGHTNYGYTF. The CDR3 DNA sequence: TGCAGCGTTGAGCCACCGGGACACACTAACTATGGCTACACCTTC. This chain uses TRBV29-1 with TRBJ1-2, with a tentative D call TRBD1 (6 bases). Trimming removed 3 bases at V and 0 bases at J, with 14 bases between. The CDR3 contains 15 residues. Looked up from germline, CDR1 is SQVTM and CDR2 is ANQGSEA.

This clonotype was counted a few times. The germline gene is not matched at one end of the junction; a read error may be the cause. This sequence joins TRBV5-1 and TRBJ2-5; tentative D call: TRBD2 (6 bases). Germline loops: CDR1 SGHRS, CDR2 YFSETQ. The CDR3 runs 11 residues. DNA of the CDR3: TGTGCCAGCTCGGGGGAAGAGACCCAGTACTTC. Translated, it gives CASSGEETQYF.

V usage is TRBV19 and J usage is TRBJ1-6, with 7 bases fitting TRBD1. The junction had 8 bases not matched to a gene; V was cut back by 5 bases and J by 10 bases. The germline V gene has CDR1 LNHDA and CDR2 SQIVND (reference sequence). This CDR3 has 14 amino acids. CDR3 loop: CASSATGSGSPLHF. Here the CDR3 DNA reads TGTGCCAGTAGTGCGACAGGGTCGGGATCACCCCTCCACTTT.

This clonotype occurred a few times. The rearrangement uses TRBV29-1 and TRBJ1-2; 9 nucleotides agree with TRBD1. Losses at the gene ends were 6 bases for V and 6 bases for J; bases not matched to a gene: 5. The germline CDR1 and CDR2 sequences are SQVTM and ANQGSEA. The CDR3 has 12 residues. Written as DNA, the CDR3 is TGCAGCGTGGACAGGGGTTCCGATGGCTACACCTTC. This sequence encodes CSVDRGSDGYTF.

This sequence joins TRBV9 and TRBJ2-6, with 7 bases aligning to TRBD2. Per germline, CDR1 SGDLS and CDR2 YYNGEE. The CDR3 contains 16 residues. J gave up 1 base and V 0 bases, and 1 base lay outside the gene matches. Here the CDR3 reads CASSVGGGSGANVLTF. The CDR3 DNA follows: TGTGCCAGCAGCGTAGGGGGGGGTTCTGGGGCCAACGTCCTGACTTTC.

The V gene is TRBV7-8, the J gene TRBJ2-3, with D hard to call. This CDR3 is 17 amino acids long. Germline CDR1 and CDR2: SGHVS and FQNEAQ. V dropped 4 bases and J dropped 3 bases, with 20 bases sitting between them. DNA for the CDR3: TGTGCCAGCAGCTCGACCTCCACGGGCCCCAGGACAGATACGCAGTATTTT. It translates to CASSSTSTGPRTDTQYF.

V gene TRBV12-3 or TRBV12-4 combines with J gene TRBJ1-5; D gene uncertain. The CDR3 has 12 residues. Trimming removed 6 bases at V and 5 bases at J, with 8 bases between. The CDR3 DNA reads as TGTGCCAGCAGCAACAGCTATCAGCCCCAGCATTTT. Translated: CASSNSYQPQHF.

The gene calls are TRBV20-1 and TRBJ1-5; the match to TRBD1 covers 9 bases. This CDR3 comprises 14 residues. V lost 3 bases, J lost 4 bases, and 4 bases stayed unmatched. Per germline, CDR1 DFQATT and CDR2 SNEGSKA (reference sequence). The CDR3 spells CSASGQGWNQPQHF. The DNA for the CDR3 is TGCAGTGCTAGTGGACAGGGGTGGAATCAGCCCCAGCATTTT.

The chain uses TRBV5-1 and TRBJ2-7; D gene ambiguous. V was trimmed by 4 bases and J by 6 bases, leaving 11 bases between them. The CDR3 sequence is 12 residues long. The germline V gene has CDR1 SGHRS and CDR2 YFSETQ. This CDR3 is CASSGEASEQYF. The CDR3, as DNA: TGCGCCAGCAGCGGCGAGGCTAGCGAGCAGTACTTC.

This clonotype appeared a few times. The chain carries TRBV19 and TRBJ2-2; D unresolved. V lost 6 bases to trimming and J lost 2 bases, with 7 bases between them. This CDR3 spans 13 amino acids. Germline V lookup: CDR1 LNHDA, CDR2 SQIVND (reference sequence). CDR3 amino acids: CASSDPNTGELFF. The CDR3 DNA reads as TGTGCCAGTAGCGACCCTAACACCGGGGAGCTGTTTTTT. The entire variable domain, with the rest obtained from reference TRBV19 and TRBJ2-2, is as follows: DGGITQSPKYLFRKEGQNVTLSCEQNLNHDAMYWYRQDPGQGLRLIYYSQIVNDFQKGDIAEGYSVSREKKESFPLTVTSAQKNPTAFYLCASSDPNTGELFFGEGSRLTVL.

This clonotype appeared once. The chain uses TRBV4-1 and TRBJ2-7; 7 bases are shared with TRBD1. CDR3 size: 16 residues. Germline-derived CDR1 and CDR2 are MGHRA and YSYEKL. Losses at the gene ends were 4 bases for V and 0 bases for J; bases not matched to a gene: 9. CDR3: CASSPQIDRVSYEQYF. CDR3 coding DNA: TGCGCCAGCAGCCCTCAAATTGACAGGGTCTCCTACGAGCAGTACTTC.

The V call is TRBV5-1, the J call TRBJ2-3; a possible D gene is TRBD1 (6 bases). The CDR3 consists of 14 residues. V was shortened by 2 bases and J by 5 bases, with 12 bases between the two germline ends. Germline CDR1 and CDR2: SGHRS and YFSETQ. The CDR3 sequence is CASSFRGSEDTQYF. CDR3 sequence (DNA): TGCGCCAGCAGCTTTAGGGGGAGCGAAGATACGCAGTATTTT.

The chain joins TRBV25-1 to TRBJ1-2; D possibly corresponds to TRBD1 (5 bases). This CDR3 contains 14 residues. Germline CDR1 reads MGHDK; CDR2 reads SYGVNS. The V and J ends lost 2 bases and 4 bases respectively, with 11 bases between them. CDR3 coding DNA: TGTGCCAGCAGTGAACCCAGGGTGCTCTATGGCTACACCTTC. Residues: CASSEPRVLYGYTF.

The genes are TRBV7-2 and TRBJ1-6, with TRBD1 identical over 8 bases. J was trimmed by 10 bases and V by 7 bases; bases with no gene match: 12. Germline loops: CDR1 SGHTA, CDR2 FQGNSA. This CDR3 region has 15 residues. The CDR3 sequence is CASTLGGTGVSPLHF. CDR3 DNA sequence: TGTGCCAGCACCCTGGGTGGGACAGGAGTATCACCCCTCCACTTT.

The J gene is TRBJ2-3, the V gene TRBV7-2; 12 bases align to TRBD2. CDR3 length equals 17 residues. V lost 5 bases to trimming and J lost 3 bases; unmatched junction nucleotides: 9. Looked up from germline, CDR1 is SGHTA and CDR2 is FQGNSA. Here the CDR3 reads CASSDRLAGVGTDTQYF. As DNA, the CDR3 is TGTGCCAGCAGCGATAGACTAGCGGGGGTTGGGACAGATACGCAGTATTTT.

The V gene is TRBV20-1, the J gene TRBJ1-2, with D perhaps TRBD1 (5 bases). V lost 1 base and J 6 bases, leaving 6 bases between the germline ends. The germline gives CDR1 DFQATT, CDR2 SNEGSKA (reference sequence). This CDR3 contains 11 residues. CDR3 sequence (DNA): TGCAGTGCTAGAGGGGACCATGGCTACACCTTC. It specifies CSARGDHGYTF.

The chain recombines TRBV7-2 with TRBJ1-1; D perhaps matches TRBD1 (6 bases). V was trimmed by 2 bases and J by 3 bases, leaving 10 bases between them. The CDR3 totals 14 residues. Germline CDR1 and CDR2: SGHTA and FQGNSA. CDR3 sequence (DNA): TGTGCCAGCAGCTTACGGGACACCTACACTGAAGCTTTCTTT. Translated: CASSLRDTYTEAFF.

The rearrangement joins TRBV12-3 or TRBV12-4 to TRBJ1-1; no definite D call. The CDR3 contains 13 residues. V was pared by 6 bases and J by 3 bases, with 11 bases between. The CDR3 coding sequence is TGTGCCAGCAGCCTAGTGGTAGACACTGAAGCTTTCTTT. Protein product: CASSLVVDTEAFF.

The chain is built from TRBV6-5 and TRBJ2-1, with D perhaps matching TRBD2 (6 bases). This CDR3 spans 12 amino acids. Trimming removed 10 bases at V and 9 bases at J, with 16 bases between. The V gene's germline CDR1 is MNHEY and CDR2 SVGAGI. The CDR3: CATRWGVGEQFF. Written as DNA, the CDR3 is TGTGCCACCCGATGGGGGGTAGGTGAGCAGTTCTTC.